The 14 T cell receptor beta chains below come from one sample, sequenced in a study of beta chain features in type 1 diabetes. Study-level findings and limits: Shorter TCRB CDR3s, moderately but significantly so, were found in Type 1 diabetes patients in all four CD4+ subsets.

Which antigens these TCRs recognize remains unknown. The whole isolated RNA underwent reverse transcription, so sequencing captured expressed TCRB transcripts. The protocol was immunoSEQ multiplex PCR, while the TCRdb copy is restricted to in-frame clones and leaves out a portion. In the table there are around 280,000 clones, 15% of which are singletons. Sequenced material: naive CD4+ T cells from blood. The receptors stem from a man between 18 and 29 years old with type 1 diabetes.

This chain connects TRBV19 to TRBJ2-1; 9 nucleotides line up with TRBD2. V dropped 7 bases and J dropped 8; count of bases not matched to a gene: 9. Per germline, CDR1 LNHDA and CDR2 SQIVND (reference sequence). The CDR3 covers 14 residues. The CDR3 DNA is TGTGCCAGTAAGTTGCGGGAGGGCCGGGATGAGCAGTTCTTC. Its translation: CASKLREGRDEQFF.

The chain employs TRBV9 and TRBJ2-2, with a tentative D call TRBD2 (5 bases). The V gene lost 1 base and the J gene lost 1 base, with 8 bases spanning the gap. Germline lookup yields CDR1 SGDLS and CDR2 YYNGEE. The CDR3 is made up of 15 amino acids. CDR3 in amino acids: CASSVPAGNTGELFF. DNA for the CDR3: TGTGCCAGCAGCGTACCTGCGGGGAACACCGGGGAGCTGTTTTTT.

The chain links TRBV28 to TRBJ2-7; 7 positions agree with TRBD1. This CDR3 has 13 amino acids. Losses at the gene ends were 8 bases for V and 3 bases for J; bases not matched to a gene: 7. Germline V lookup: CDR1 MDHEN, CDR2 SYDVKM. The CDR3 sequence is CASGDRQGYEQYF. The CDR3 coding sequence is TGTGCCAGCGGGGACCGACAGGGCTACGAGCAGTACTTC.

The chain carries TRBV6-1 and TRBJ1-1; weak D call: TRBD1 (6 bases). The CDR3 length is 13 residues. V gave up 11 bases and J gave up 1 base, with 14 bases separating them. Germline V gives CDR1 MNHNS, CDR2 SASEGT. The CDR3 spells CASLQGANTEAFF. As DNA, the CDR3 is TGTGCCTCTCTACAGGGAGCGAACACTGAAGCTTTCTTT.

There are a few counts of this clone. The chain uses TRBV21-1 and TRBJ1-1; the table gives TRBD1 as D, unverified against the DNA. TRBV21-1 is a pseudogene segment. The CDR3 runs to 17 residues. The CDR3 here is CASSKERGQGRNTEAFF. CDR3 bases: TGTGCCAGCAGCAAAGAGAGAGGACAGGGTCGGAACACTGAAGCTTTCTTT.

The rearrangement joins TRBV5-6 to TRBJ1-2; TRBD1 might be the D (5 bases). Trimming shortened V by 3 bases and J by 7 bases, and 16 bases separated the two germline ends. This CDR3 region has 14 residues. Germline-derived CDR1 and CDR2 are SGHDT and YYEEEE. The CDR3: CASSWQGIRAGYTF. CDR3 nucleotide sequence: TGTGCCAGCAGCTGGCAGGGTATAAGGGCTGGCTACACCTTC. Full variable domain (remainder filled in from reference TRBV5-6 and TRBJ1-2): DAGVTQSPTHLIKTRGQQVTLRCSPKSGHDTVSWYQQALGQGPQFIFQYYEEEERQRGNFPDRFSGHQFPNYSSELNVNALLLGDSALYLCASSWQGIRAGYTFGSGTRLTVV.

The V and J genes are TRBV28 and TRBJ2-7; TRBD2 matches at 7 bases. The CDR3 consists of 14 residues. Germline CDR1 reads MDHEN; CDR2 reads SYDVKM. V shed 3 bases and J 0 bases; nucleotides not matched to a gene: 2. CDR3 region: CASSFGGGSYEQYF. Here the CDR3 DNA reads TGTGCCAGCAGTTTCGGCGGGGGCTCCTACGAGCAGTACTTC.

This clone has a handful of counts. Written as DNA, the CDR3 is TGTGCCACCAGCAACTTACAGGGCCGTCAGCCCCAGCATTTT. It specifies CATSNLQGRQPQHF. The V and J genes are TRBV15 and TRBJ1-5; weak D call: TRBD1 (6 bases). The CDR3 length is 14 residues. The ends were cut back, 4 bases at V and 6 bases at J, with 13 bases in the middle. Looked up from germline, CDR1 is LNHNV and CDR2 is YYDKDF (reference sequence). Together with reference TRBV15 and TRBJ1-5, the CDR3 gives the full variable domain: DAMVIQNPRYQVTQFGKPVTLSCSQTLNHNVMYWYQQKSSQAPKLLFHYYDKDFNNEADTPDNFQSRRPNTSFCFLDIRSPGLGDTAMYLCATSNLQGRQPQHFGDGTRLSIL.

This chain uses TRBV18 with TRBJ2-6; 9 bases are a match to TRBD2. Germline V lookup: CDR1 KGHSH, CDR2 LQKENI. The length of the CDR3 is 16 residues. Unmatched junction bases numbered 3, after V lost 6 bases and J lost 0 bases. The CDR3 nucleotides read TGTGCCAGCTCGCTAGCGGGGAGCTCTGGGGCCAACGTCCTGACTTTC. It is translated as CASSLAGSSGANVLTF.

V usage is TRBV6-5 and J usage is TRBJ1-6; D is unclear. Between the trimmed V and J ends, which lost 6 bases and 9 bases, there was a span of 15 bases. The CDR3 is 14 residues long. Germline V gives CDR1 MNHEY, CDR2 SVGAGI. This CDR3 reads CASSPDFRGSPLHF. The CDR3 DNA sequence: TGTGCCAGCAGCCCGGACTTCAGAGGTTCACCCCTCCACTTT.

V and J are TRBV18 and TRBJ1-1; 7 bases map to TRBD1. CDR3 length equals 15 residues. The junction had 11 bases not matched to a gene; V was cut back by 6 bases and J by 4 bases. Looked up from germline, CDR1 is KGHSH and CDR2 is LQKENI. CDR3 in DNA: TGTGCCAGCTCTCCCCAGGGACAGTGGGGCACTGAAGCTTTCTTT. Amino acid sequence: CASSPQGQWGTEAFF.

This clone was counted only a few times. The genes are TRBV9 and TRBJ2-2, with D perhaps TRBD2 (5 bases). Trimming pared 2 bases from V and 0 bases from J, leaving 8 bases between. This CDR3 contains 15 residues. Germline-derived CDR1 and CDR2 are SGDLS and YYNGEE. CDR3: CASSVYGANTGELFF. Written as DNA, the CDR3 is TGTGCCAGCAGCGTTTACGGGGCGAACACCGGGGAGCTGTTTTTT.

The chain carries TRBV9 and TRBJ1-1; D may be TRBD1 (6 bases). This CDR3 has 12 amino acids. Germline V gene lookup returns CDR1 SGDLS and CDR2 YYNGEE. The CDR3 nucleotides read TGTGCTACAGGGAGGGGGAACACTGAAGCTTTCTTT. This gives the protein CATGRGNTEAFF. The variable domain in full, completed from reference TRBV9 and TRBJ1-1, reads DSGVTQTPKHLITATGQRVTLRCSPRSGDLSVYWYQQSLDQGLQFLIQYYNGEERAKGNILERFSAQQFPDLHSELNLSSLELGDSALYFCATGRGNTEAFFGQGTRLTVV.

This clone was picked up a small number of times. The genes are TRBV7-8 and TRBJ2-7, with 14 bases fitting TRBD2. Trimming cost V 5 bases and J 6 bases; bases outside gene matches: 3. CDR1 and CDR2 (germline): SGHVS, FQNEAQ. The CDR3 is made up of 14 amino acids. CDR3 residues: CASSAGTSGSEQYF. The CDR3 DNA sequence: TGTGCCAGCAGCGCAGGGACTAGCGGGAGCGAGCAGTACTTC. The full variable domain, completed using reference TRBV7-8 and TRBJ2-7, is GAGVSQSPRYKVAKRGQDVALRCDPISGHVSLFWYQQALGQGPEFLTYFQNEAQLDKSGLPSDRFFAERPEGSVSTLKIQRTQQEDSAVYLCASSAGTSGSEQYFGPGTRLTVT.